This paragraph covers one T cell receptor beta chain sequence. Its antigen is currently unknown. An end of the junction does not agree with germline; a read error may underlie this. The data belong to a study of tumor and adjacent non-tumor tissue in lung cancer. Study background: Samples averaged about 3.8 million productive TCRbeta reads each.

Points from the study as a whole: TCR diversity was significantly greater in tumor than normal lung tissue.

A modified ARM-PCR protocol with three rounds of nested PCR amplified TCRbeta. TCRdb called the multiplex PCR reads again in MiXCR, with one record for every CDR3 protein. The sample records about 90,000 distinct CDR3 sequences, roughly three quarters being singletons. Germline V lookup: CDR1 MGHRA, CDR2 YSYEKL. CDR3 length: 17 amino acids. The template was RNA from unsorted bulk tissue. Distant lung tissue was collected more than 3 cm away from the tumor edge. The receptor was derived from a woman in her forties or fifties with non-small cell lung cancer. The sequenced material came from distant non-tumor lung tissue. The chain uses TRBV4-1 and TRBJ1-5, with TRBD1 identical over 8 bases. CDR3 sequence reads: CASRQGSTGGTSQPQHF. The CDR3 bases are TGCGCCAGCAGACAAGGGTCCACAGGGGGAACGAGTCAGCCCCAGCATTTT.